These 21 T cell receptor beta chains came from one sample sequenced in a study of blood T cell repertoires in COVID-19. The method was immunoSEQ multiplex PCR; TCRdb's version includes in-frame clones alone and lacks a portion of them. The repertoire holds fewer than 200,000 clones, with about 86% as singletons. Sequencing was performed on PBMCs or T cells enriched from blood (not recorded which). These receptors were collected from a woman aged 50 to 65 in a cohort exposed to, infected with or recovered from COVID-19 (not recorded which).

V usage is TRBV19 and J usage is TRBJ2-5; D is perhaps TRBD1 (7 bases). Trimming cost V 5 bases and J 3 bases, with 19 bases left between them. Germline CDR1 LNHDA, CDR2 SQIVND (reference sequence). The CDR3 runs 16 residues. CDR3 nucleotides: TGTGCCAGTAGTGCCTACGACCAGGGGGGTAAAGAGACCCAGTACTTC. Amino acid sequence: CASSAYDQGGKETQYF.

Only one count was recorded for this clone. CDR3 sequence (DNA): TGTGCCAGCAGCCGGGGTGGTGAGCAGTTCTTC. Its translation is CASSRGGEQFF. The gene calls are TRBV6-5 and TRBJ2-1; a weak D match, TRBD2 (5 bases). The V gene's germline CDR1 is MNHEY and CDR2 SVGAGI. This CDR3 comprises 11 residues. V dropped 6 bases and J dropped 9 bases, with 9 bases sitting between them.

The chain combines TRBV28 with TRBJ1-6, with a possible D match to TRBD1 (5 bases). From germline, CDR1 is MDHEN and CDR2 SYDVKM. The CDR3 totals 17 residues. V was trimmed by 1 base and J by 9 bases, leaving 19 bases between them. CDR3 sequence: CASSLLRGYAGSSPLHF. CDR3 coding DNA: TGTGCCAGCAGTTTATTGCGGGGGTATGCCGGTAGTTCACCCCTCCACTTT. The whole variable domain, filled in from reference TRBV28 and TRBJ1-6, reads DVKVTQSSRYLVKRTGEKVFLECVQDMDHENMFWYRQDPGLGLRLIYFSYDVKMKEKGDIPEGYSVSREKKERFSLILESASTNQTSMYLCASSLLRGYAGSSPLHFGNGTRLTVT.

The genes are TRBV19 and TRBJ1-2; TRBD1 might be the D (5 bases). Germline assignment: CDR1 LNHDA and CDR2 SQIVND (reference sequence). Trimming shortened V by 4 bases and J by 3 bases, and 12 bases separated the two germline ends. The length of the CDR3 is 14 residues. The CDR3 coding sequence is TGTGCCAGTAGTAATCCAGGGATGGACTATGGCTACACCTTC. As protein: CASSNPGMDYGYTF.

This clone was seen only once. CDR3 in amino acids: CASTPTGHSGANVLTF. In DNA form, the CDR3 reads TGTGCCAGCACCCCTACAGGGCACTCTGGGGCCAACGTCCTGACTTTC. V gene TRBV28 combines with J gene TRBJ2-6, with D possibly being TRBD1 (6 bases). Germline V CDR1 and CDR2: MDHEN, SYDVKM. V lost 7 bases to trimming and J lost 0 bases, with 13 bases between them. The CDR3 runs to 16 residues.

This clone turned up a few times. The CDR3 reads CASSFGGRRETQYF. CDR3 sequence (DNA): TGTGCCAGCAGCTTTGGGGGCCGTAGGGAGACCCAGTACTTC. The V call is TRBV11-2, the J call TRBJ2-5; D is perhaps TRBD1 (6 bases). Germline CDR1 SGHAT, CDR2 FQNNGV. The V and J ends lost 3 bases and 5 bases respectively, with 13 bases between them. The CDR3 runs to 14 residues.

The gene calls are TRBV5-5 and TRBJ2-6, with D perhaps matching TRBD1 (6 bases). The CDR3 is made up of 17 amino acids. Trimming took off 2 bases at V and 2 bases at J, with 14 bases between the two ends. Germline V gene data show CDR1 as SGHKS and CDR2 as YYEKEE (reference sequence). The CDR3 protein is CASSFLQGSPGANVLTF. As DNA, the CDR3 is TGTGCCAGCAGCTTCTTGCAGGGGTCCCCTGGGGCCAACGTCCTGACTTTC.

This clone was detected only a few times. The chain employs TRBV11-2 and TRBJ2-5, with TRBD1 identical over 9 bases. The V segment lost 5 bases and the J segment 4 bases; nucleotides outside the gene matches: 5. In germline, CDR1 is SGHAT, CDR2 FQNNGV. The CDR3 length is 14 residues. The CDR3 sequence: CASSQGTGLETQYF. The CDR3 bases are TGTGCCAGCAGCCAGGGGACAGGGCTAGAGACCCAGTACTTC.

This clone turned up a few times. The CDR3 loop is CASSLARQGAQRMRELFF. For the CDR3, the DNA is TGTGCCAGCAGCTTGGCCAGACAGGGGGCGCAGAGGATGCGGGAGCTGTTTTTT. The genes are TRBV5-6 and TRBJ2-2, with TRBD1 matching 10 bases. The CDR3 spans 18 residues. Germline lookup yields CDR1 SGHDT and CDR2 YYEEEE. The V segment lost 0 bases and the J segment 9 bases; nucleotides outside the gene matches: 14.

The chain couples TRBV19 to TRBJ1-1, with D perhaps matching TRBD1 (6 bases). CDR3 size: 15 residues. The V gene's germline CDR1 is LNHDA and CDR2 SQIVND (reference sequence). Trimming removed 6 bases from V and 4 bases from J, with 18 bases in between. CDR3 amino acids: CASSGRGGATTEAFF. The CDR3 bases are TGTGCCAGTAGCGGGAGGGGGGGCGCGACCACTGAAGCTTTCTTT.

In nucleotides, the CDR3 is TGCAGCGCCCTCAGAGGGAGGGGACAGGCCTACGAGCAGTACTTC. It translates to CSALRGRGQAYEQYF. This chain uses TRBV29-1 with TRBJ2-7; weak D call: TRBD1 (8 bases). Trimming removed 7 bases at V and 2 bases at J, with 21 bases between. This CDR3 has 15 residues. Germline V gene sequence: CDR1 SQVTM, CDR2 ANQGSEA.

This sequence joins TRBV18 and TRBJ1-1; tentatively, D is TRBD1 (6 bases). The V end was cut by 2 bases, the J end by 5 bases, with 12 bases between. This CDR3 has 14 residues. CDR1 and CDR2 (germline): KGHSH, LQKENI. In DNA form, the CDR3 reads TGTGCCAGCTCACCAACAGGGATGAGGACTGAAGCTTTCTTT. It encodes CASSPTGMRTEAFF.

CDR3 loop: CASSRGQGDQPQHF. The CDR3 DNA is TGTGCCAGCAGCCGAGGACAGGGGGATCAGCCCCAGCATTTT. The V call is TRBV7-9, the J call TRBJ1-5, with 10 bases that match TRBD1. This CDR3 has 14 amino acids. The junction had 3 bases not matched to a gene; V was cut back by 5 bases and J by 5 bases. CDR1 is SEHNR and CDR2 is FQNEAQ in the germline V gene (reference sequence).

The sample holds a few counts of this clone. The V and J genes are TRBV27 and TRBJ1-1; no definite D call. The V end lost 1 base, the J end lost 2 bases, and 5 bases lay between the germline ends. Germline-derived CDR1 and CDR2 are MNHEY and SMNVEV (reference sequence). CDR3 size: 13 residues. The CDR3 region is CASSLFRNTEAFF. CDR3 DNA sequence: TGTGCCAGCAGTTTATTTAGAAACACTGAAGCTTTCTTT.

The chain couples TRBV25-1 to TRBJ2-2, with 8 bases that match TRBD1. The CDR3 length is 14 residues. The J segment lost 6 bases and the V segment lost 3 bases, leaving 3 bases of the junction unmatched. Germline V CDR1 and CDR2: MGHDK, SYGVNS. Written as DNA, the CDR3 is TGTGCCAGCAGTGATCCAGGGGGCTCCGGGGAGCTGTTTTTT. This codes for CASSDPGGSGELFF.

This clone appeared once. This sequence joins TRBV2 and TRBJ2-1, with 13 bases fitting TRBD2. V was pared by 8 bases and J by 6 bases, with 10 bases of the junction left unmatched. There are 16 residues in the CDR3. Germline V gene lookup returns CDR1 SNHLY and CDR2 FYNNEI. In DNA, the CDR3 is TGTGCCAGCCCCAGGACTAGCGGGAGACCGGGCAATGAGCAGTTCTTC. This translates into CASPRTSGRPGNEQFF.

V is TRBV7-2 and J is TRBJ1-5; D is unclear. With 1 base removed from V and 2 bases from J, the gap between germline ends came to 9 bases. The germline CDR1 and CDR2 sequences are SGHTA and FQGNSA. This CDR3 region has 15 residues. CDR3 sequence: CASSLDSMGNQPQHF. The CDR3 DNA reads as TGTGCCAGCAGCTTAGACAGTATGGGCAATCAGCCCCAGCATTTT.

Comments on this clone: It is unclear where the CDR3 begins or ends on the DNA, so no DNA is shown, and the CDR3 is as TCRdb lists it. V is TRBV28 and J is TRBJ2-4; the D segment call TRBD1 is taken from the table without a DNA check. Germline assignment: CDR1 MDHEN and CDR2 SYDVKM. The CDR3 is 14 amino acids long, termini counted. CDR3 residues: CASSFGQGIRASHF.

The sample holds one count of this clone. The chain employs TRBV28 and TRBJ1-2; 9 positions match TRBD1. This CDR3 comprises 16 residues. V shed 5 bases, J shed 4 bases, and the junction held 11 bases outside the gene matches. Germline values: CDR1 MDHEN, CDR2 SYDVKM. CDR3 loop: CASSPGQGPLGYGYTF. For the CDR3, the DNA is TGTGCCAGCAGTCCGGGACAGGGACCCTTGGGCTATGGCTACACCTTC.

The V and J genes are TRBV24-1 and TRBJ2-3; the match to TRBD2 covers 10 bases. Trimming took 6 bases from V and 0 from J; bases not matched to a gene: 5. CDR3 size: 16 residues. The germline V gene has CDR1 KGHDR and CDR2 SFDVKD. CDR3 nucleotides: TGTGCCACCAGTCTTAGCGGGGGGCCTAGCACAGATACGCAGTATTTT. Its protein product is CATSLSGGPSTDTQYF.

This clone appeared a single time. The V and J genes are TRBV6-5 and TRBJ1-5; no reliable D call. This CDR3 has 16 amino acids. Trimming stripped 1 base from V and 3 bases from J, with 13 bases between. From germline, CDR1 is MNHEY and CDR2 SVGAGI. DNA for the CDR3: TGTGCCAGCAGTTACTTGGTGGCGGTTTTCAATCAGCCCCAGCATTTT. It translates to CASSYLVAVFNQPQHF.